This TCR beta chain was observed in a study of T cells in Graves' hyperthyroidism and ophthalmopathy. Study observations and caveats: Stable hyperthyroidism was told apart from ophthalmopathy by a model built on 13 V-J features.

Using RNA transcripts as the source, TCR beta CDR3 regions were amplified. An initial round of RT-PCR targeting the TCR CDR3 relied on the HTBI primer set. MiXCR, run by TCRdb on the multiplex PCR reads, gives a single entry per CDR3 protein. Of around 400,000 distinct CDR3 sequences in the sample, 15% were seen once. This clonotype has only a few counts. Its matching antigen is unknown. A clone one base away is much larger, so this may be a read error. The CDR3 extends over 15 amino acids. V trimming: 7 bases; J trimming: 6 bases; junction bases outside the gene matches: 9. Germline lookup yields CDR1 SGHAT and CDR2 FQNNGV.

The source material was blood. The chain combines TRBV11-2 with TRBJ2-7; 13 nucleotides line up with TRBD2. This receptor was taken from a woman in her sixties or seventies with Graves' ophthalmopathy. The CDR3 reads CASIRTSGSPLEQYF. CDR3 DNA: TGTGCCAGCATCAGGACTAGCGGGAGCCCCCTCGAGCAGTACTTC.